Listed here are 8 T cell receptor beta chains from one sample, sequenced in a study of chemoradiotherapy in HPV16-positive cancers. The method was immunoSEQ multiplex PCR; TCRdb's version includes in-frame clones alone and lacks a portion of them. The sample carries 8,500 to 9,000 clones, about 89% recorded once. The material sequenced was blood, taken from a patient who underwent chemoradiotherapy. The receptor source for this set is a human donor with HPV-associated anogenital cancer.

V is TRBV2 and J is TRBJ1-5; no reliable D call. Trimming removed 7 bases from V and 7 bases from J, with 17 bases in between. The CDR3 is made up of 14 amino acids. Germline V CDR1 and CDR2: SNHLY, FYNNEI. The CDR3 here is CASTPLGLDQPQHF. In DNA, the CDR3 is TGTGCCAGCACCCCCCTGGGCCTTGACCAGCCCCAGCATTTT.

The chain recombines TRBV6-5 with TRBJ1-2; 7 nucleotides line up with TRBD1. The CDR3 is 14 amino acids. The V gene's germline CDR1 is MNHEY and CDR2 SVGAGI. V lost 4 bases, J lost 4 bases, and 6 bases stayed unmatched. The CDR3 loop is CASSSHRGGYGYTF. The CDR3 DNA is TGTGCCAGCAGTTCACACAGGGGCGGCTATGGCTACACCTTC.

In its sample, this clone was seen a few times. The chain couples TRBV2 to TRBJ2-5; 14 bases map to TRBD2. The ends lost 4 bases at V and 3 bases at J; junction bases unmatched: 1. Per germline, CDR1 SNHLY and CDR2 FYNNEI. There are 15 residues in the CDR3. CDR3 coding DNA: TGTGCCAGCAGTGGGGGACTAGCGGGAGAAGAGACCCAGTACTTC. It is translated as CASSGGLAGEETQYF.

The chain is built from TRBV30 and TRBJ1-1; D is perhaps TRBD1 (5 bases). V gave up 1 base and J gave up 10 bases, with 25 bases separating them. The CDR3 length is 16 residues. CDR1 GTSNPN and CDR2 SVGIG come from the germline V gene (reference sequence). This CDR3 reads CAWSDGGAGREGGAFF. CDR3 coding DNA: TGTGCCTGGAGTGATGGGGGAGCCGGCAGGGAAGGTGGAGCTTTCTTT.

The chain carries TRBV19 and TRBJ1-1, with 7 nucleotides matching TRBD1. The CDR3 spans 17 residues. V was pared by 4 bases and J by 1 base, with 12 bases of the junction left unmatched. Germline loops: CDR1 LNHDA, CDR2 SQIVND (reference sequence). The CDR3 here is CASSTTLRQGKNTEAFF. CDR3 nucleotide sequence: TGTGCCAGTAGTACAACCCTTCGACAGGGAAAGAACACTGAAGCTTTCTTT.

This chain connects TRBV5-1 to TRBJ2-7, with 10 nucleotides matching TRBD1. The CDR3 length is 14 residues. CDR1 and CDR2 (germline): SGHRS, YFSETQ. V was clipped by 2 bases and J by 3 bases; unmatched bases: 2. The CDR3 spells CASSFGTGVYEQYF. The CDR3 nucleotides are TGCGCCAGCAGCTTCGGGACAGGGGTCTACGAGCAGTACTTC.

V is TRBV19 and J is TRBJ1-3; 9 positions match TRBD1. J gave up 4 bases and V 7 bases, and 8 bases lay outside the gene matches. Germline V gives CDR1 LNHDA, CDR2 SQIVND (reference sequence). The CDR3 has 15 residues. The CDR3 DNA sequence: TGTGCCAGTAAACCCGGGACAGGGAACGGAAACACCATATATTTT. Protein: CASKPGTGNGNTIYF.

The chain recombines TRBV9 with TRBJ2-1; 15 nucleotides agree with TRBD2. The CDR3 extends over 15 amino acids. Germline CDR1 and CDR2: SGDLS and YYNGEE. V trimming: 4 bases; J trimming: 9 bases; junction bases outside the gene matches: 5. The CDR3: CASSPGTSGGLEQFF. In nucleotides, the CDR3 is TGTGCCAGCAGCCCCGGGACTAGCGGGGGGCTTGAGCAGTTCTTC.